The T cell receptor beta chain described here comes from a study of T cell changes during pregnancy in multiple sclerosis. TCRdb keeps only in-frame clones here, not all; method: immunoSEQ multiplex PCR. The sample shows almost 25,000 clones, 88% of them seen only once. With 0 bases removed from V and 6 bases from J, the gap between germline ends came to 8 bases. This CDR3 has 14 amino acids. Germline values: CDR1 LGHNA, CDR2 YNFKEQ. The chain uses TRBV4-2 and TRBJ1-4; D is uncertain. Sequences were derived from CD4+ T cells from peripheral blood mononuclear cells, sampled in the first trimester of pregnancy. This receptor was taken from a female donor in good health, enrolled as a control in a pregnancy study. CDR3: CASSQDPGYEKLFF. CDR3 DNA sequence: TGTGCCAGCAGCCAAGATCCCGGTTATGAAAAACTGTTTTTT.